Detailed here is one T cell receptor beta chain. In germline, CDR1 is SNHLY, CDR2 FYNNEI. CDR3 length: 15 residues. V was pared by 4 bases and J by 8 bases, with 12 bases of the junction left unmatched. This entry belongs to a study of blood T cell repertoires in COVID-19. Assay used: immunoSEQ multiplex PCR; TCRdb lists only in-frame clones, some missing. This sample has approximately 230,000 clones, with roughly 87% found just once. The chain has TRBV2 and TRBJ1-2; 8 bases map to TRBD1. The sequence derives from a man aged 18 to 30 with active or convalescent COVID-19. Sequencing input: peripheral blood. CDR3 in amino acids: CASSGSVQGAKGYTF. The DNA of the CDR3 is TGTGCCAGCAGTGGGAGCGTGCAGGGGGCGAAAGGCTACACCTTC.